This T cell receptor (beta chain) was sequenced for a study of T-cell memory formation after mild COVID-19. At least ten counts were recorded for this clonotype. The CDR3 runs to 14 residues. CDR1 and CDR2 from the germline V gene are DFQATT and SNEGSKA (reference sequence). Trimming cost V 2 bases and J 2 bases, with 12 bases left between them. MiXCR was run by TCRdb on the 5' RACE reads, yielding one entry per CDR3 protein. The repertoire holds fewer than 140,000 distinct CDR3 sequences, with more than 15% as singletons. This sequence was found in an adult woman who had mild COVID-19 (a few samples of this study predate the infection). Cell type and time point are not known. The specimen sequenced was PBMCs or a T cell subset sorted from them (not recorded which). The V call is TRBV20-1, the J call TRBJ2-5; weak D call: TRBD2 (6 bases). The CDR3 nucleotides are TGCAGTGCTAGACCGGGACTCCTACAAGAGACCCAGTACTTC. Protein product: CSARPGLLQETQYF.